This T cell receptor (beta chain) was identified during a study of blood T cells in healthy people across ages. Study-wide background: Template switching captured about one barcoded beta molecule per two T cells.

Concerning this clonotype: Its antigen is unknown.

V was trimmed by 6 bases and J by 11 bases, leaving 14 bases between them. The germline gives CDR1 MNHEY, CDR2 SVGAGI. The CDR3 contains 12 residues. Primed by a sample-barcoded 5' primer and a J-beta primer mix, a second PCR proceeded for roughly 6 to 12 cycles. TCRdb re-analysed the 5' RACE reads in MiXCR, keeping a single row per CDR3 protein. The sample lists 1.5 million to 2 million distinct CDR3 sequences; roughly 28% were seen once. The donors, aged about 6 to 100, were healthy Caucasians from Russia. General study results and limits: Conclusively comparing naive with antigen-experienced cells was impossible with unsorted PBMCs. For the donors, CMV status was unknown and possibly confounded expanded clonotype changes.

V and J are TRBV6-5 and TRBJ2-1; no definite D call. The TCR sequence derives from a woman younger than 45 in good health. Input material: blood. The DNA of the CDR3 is TGTGCCAGCAGGCCCGTCGGGCCCAAGCAGTTCTTC. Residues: CASRPVGPKQFF.